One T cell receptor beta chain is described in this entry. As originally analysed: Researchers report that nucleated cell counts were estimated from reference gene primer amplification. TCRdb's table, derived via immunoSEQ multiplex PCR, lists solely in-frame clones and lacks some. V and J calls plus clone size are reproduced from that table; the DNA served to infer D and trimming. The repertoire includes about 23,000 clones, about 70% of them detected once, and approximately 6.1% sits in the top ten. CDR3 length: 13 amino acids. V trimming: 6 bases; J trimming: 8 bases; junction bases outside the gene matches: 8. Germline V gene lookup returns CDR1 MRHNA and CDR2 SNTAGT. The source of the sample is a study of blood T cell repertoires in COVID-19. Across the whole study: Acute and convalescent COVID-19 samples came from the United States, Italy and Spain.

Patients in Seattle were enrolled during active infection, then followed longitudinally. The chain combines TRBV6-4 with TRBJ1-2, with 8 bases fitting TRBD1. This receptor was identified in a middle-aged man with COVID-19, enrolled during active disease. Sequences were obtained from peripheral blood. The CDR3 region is CASRSGTGSGYTF. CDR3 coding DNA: TGTGCCAGCAGATCCGGGACAGGATCCGGCTACACCTTC.